These 22 T cell receptor beta chains originate from one sample sequenced in a study of cytomegalovirus exposure and HLA in healthy donors. The table came from immunoSEQ multiplex PCR; TCRdb's copy has only in-frame clones and leaves some out. This table has 55,000 to 70,000 clones, around 89% appearing once. The sequenced sample consisted of PBMCs. The origin of the receptors is a woman under 30 in good health and CMV-seronegative.

The J gene is TRBJ2-2, the V gene TRBV4-1; D possibly corresponds to TRBD2 (6 bases). Per germline, CDR1 MGHRA and CDR2 YSYEKL. This CDR3 spans 15 amino acids. The V gene lost 0 bases and the J gene lost 9 bases, with 14 bases spanning the gap. The CDR3 DNA reads as TGCGCCAGCAGCCAAGACCGCTGGGGGGTGCGGGAGCTGTTTTTT. As protein: CASSQDRWGVRELFF.

V gene TRBV5-1 combines with J gene TRBJ1-2; 9 bases are a match to TRBD1. The germline V gene encodes CDR1 SGHRS and CDR2 YFSETQ. This CDR3 region has 14 residues. The V gene end was trimmed by 5 bases and the J gene end by 8 bases; junction bases not matched to a gene: 10. The CDR3, as DNA: TGCGCCAGCAGACGGGACAGGGTACTTGGCGGCTACACCTTC. Amino acid sequence: CASRRDRVLGGYTF.

The chain joins TRBV27 to TRBJ2-3; tentatively, D is TRBD2 (7 bases). This CDR3 has 14 amino acids. Germline lookup yields CDR1 MNHEY and CDR2 SMNVEV (reference sequence). Deletions cut 6 bases from V and 7 bases from J, with 17 bases between. The CDR3 sequence: CASRSEGGSYTQYF. DNA for the CDR3: TGTGCCAGCAGATCCGAGGGGGGGTCATATACGCAGTATTTT.

V usage is TRBV30 and J usage is TRBJ1-6; D is unclear. Germline V CDR1 and CDR2: GTSNPN, SVGIG (reference sequence). Trimming took 0 bases from V and 7 from J, leaving 4 bases between them. The CDR3 contains 12 residues. This CDR3 reads CAWSVSNSPLHF. CDR3 coding DNA: TGTGCCTGGAGTGTGTCGAATTCACCCCTCCACTTT.

The chain has TRBV19 and TRBJ1-1; D is perhaps TRBD1 (6 bases). Trimming left V 7 bases short and J 1 base short, with 16 bases between. The CDR3 contains 15 residues. Germline V gene data show CDR1 as LNHDA and CDR2 as SQIVND (reference sequence). CDR3 in amino acids: CASTKKQGGNTEAFF. CDR3 nucleotides: TGTGCCAGTACCAAGAAACAGGGTGGGAACACTGAAGCTTTCTTT.

The genes are TRBV11-3 and TRBJ2-7, with TRBD1 as a possible D gene (6 bases). The V end lost 2 bases, the J end lost 6 bases, and 14 bases lay between the germline ends. This CDR3 region has 14 residues. Germline V gene lookup returns CDR1 SGHNT and CDR2 YENEEA. CDR3 amino acids: CASSLLSTGSEQYF. CDR3 sequence (DNA): TGTGCCAGCAGCTTACTCTCCACAGGGAGCGAGCAGTACTTC.

The chain is built from TRBV11-3 and TRBJ2-2, with a possible D match to TRBD1 (6 bases). CDR1 SGHNT and CDR2 YENEEA come from the germline V gene. The CDR3 spans 15 residues. The V end lost 5 bases, the J end lost 1 base, and 11 bases lay between the germline ends. The chain's CDR3 is CASSPGRGNTGELFF. The CDR3 bases are TGTGCCAGCAGCCCTGGCAGGGGGAACACCGGGGAGCTGTTTTTT.

This chain connects TRBV30 to TRBJ2-1, with TRBD2 identical over 8 bases. Per germline, CDR1 GTSNPN and CDR2 SVGIG (reference sequence). Trimming took 3 bases from V and 6 from J; bases not matched to a gene: 19. The CDR3 spans 18 residues. CDR3 sequence: CAWRGSLTGTSRSNEQFF. CDR3 nucleotide sequence: TGTGCCTGGAGGGGGTCTTTGACCGGGACTAGTCGATCCAATGAGCAGTTCTTC.

The chain is built from TRBV27 and TRBJ2-2; weak D call: TRBD1 (5 bases). Between the trimmed V and J ends, which lost 5 bases and 6 bases, there was a span of 10 bases. Per the germline V gene, CDR1 is MNHEY and CDR2 is SMNVEV (reference sequence). The CDR3 covers 13 residues. The CDR3 is CASSPQGPGELFF. In DNA form, the CDR3 reads TGTGCCAGCAGTCCCCAGGGTCCCGGGGAGCTGTTTTTT.

The chain links TRBV11-3 to TRBJ2-1; D gene ambiguous. The CDR3 totals 16 residues. Trimming removed 3 bases at V and 0 bases at J, with 12 bases between. The germline V gene has CDR1 SGHNT and CDR2 YENEEA. CDR3 sequence (DNA): TGTGCCAGCAGCTTTACCGCACTGAGCTCCTACAATGAGCAGTTCTTC. Its translation is CASSFTALSSYNEQFF.

CDR3 bases: TGTGCCAGCACCCAGACTCAGGTCGGGGATGAGCAGTTCTTC. Translated: CASTQTQVGDEQFF. The genes are TRBV6-5 and TRBJ2-1, with D perhaps TRBD2 (5 bases). V gave up 7 bases and J gave up 8 bases, with 18 bases separating them. The CDR3 loop spans 14 amino acids. Germline CDR1 and CDR2: MNHEY and SVGAGI.

The gene calls are TRBV15 and TRBJ2-7; 7 bases line up with TRBD2. V shed 0 bases and J 4 bases; nucleotides not matched to a gene: 9. CDR1 is LNHNV and CDR2 is YYDKDF in the germline V gene (reference sequence). CDR3 length: 16 residues. CDR3 coding DNA: TGTGCCACCAGCAGAGATCTGGGCGGGAGTACATACGAGCAGTACTTC. Its protein product is CATSRDLGGSTYEQYF.

The CDR3 region is CASSQVRGTTDTQYF. For the CDR3, the DNA is TGCGCCAGCAGCCAAGTACGGGGGACCACAGATACGCAGTATTTT. The genes are TRBV4-1 and TRBJ2-3; weak D call: TRBD2 (6 bases). V lost 1 base, J lost 2 bases, and 10 bases lay in between. In germline, CDR1 is MGHRA, CDR2 YSYEKL. The length of the CDR3 is 15 residues.

The rearrangement joins TRBV4-2 to TRBJ2-2; 9 bases fit TRBD2. CDR1 and CDR2 from the germline V gene are LGHNA and YNFKEQ. Trimming took 0 bases from V and 7 from J; bases not matched to a gene: 9. The CDR3 runs to 17 residues. The CDR3 DNA reads TGTGCCAGCAGCCAAGAGTCCTTAGCGGGAGCGGGCGGGGAGCTGTTTTTT. It translates to CASSQESLAGAGGELFF.

The gene calls are TRBV5-1 and TRBJ2-3, with TRBD2 identical over 12 bases. Trimming took 3 bases from V and 6 from J; bases not matched to a gene: 14. Germline V gene data show CDR1 as SGHRS and CDR2 as YFSETQ. The CDR3 totals 18 residues. The CDR3 DNA is TGCGCCAGCAGCTACTCCCCCCCTAGCGGGAGGGCCGTGGATACGCAGTATTTT. It specifies CASSYSPPSGRAVDTQYF.

A few counts support this clone. The chain is built from TRBV6-1 and TRBJ2-7; D ambiguous. The CDR3 is 15 residues long. Germline CDR1 and CDR2: MNHNS and SASEGT. V lost 2 bases and J lost 6, with 17 bases in between. The CDR3 loop reads CASSESAVQHREQYF. The CDR3 DNA reads as TGTGCCAGCAGTGAAAGTGCGGTACAACACCGCGAGCAGTACTTC.

The chain links TRBV7-9 to TRBJ1-1, with D hard to call. The V gene's germline CDR1 is SEHNR and CDR2 FQNEAQ (reference sequence). CDR3 size: 12 residues. Trimming shortened V by 3 bases and J by 5 bases, and 7 bases separated the two germline ends. The CDR3 DNA is TGTGCCAGCAGCTTCTCGGTGACTGAAGCTTTCTTT. Protein sequence: CASSFSVTEAFF. Full variable domain (rest looked up from reference TRBV7-9 and TRBJ1-1): DTGVSQNPRHKITKRGQNVTFRCDPISEHNRLYWYRQTLGQGPEFLTYFQNEAQLEKSRLLSDRFSAERPKGSFSTLEIQRTEQGDSAMYLCASSFSVTEAFFGQGTRLTVV.

The V call is TRBV5-1, the J call TRBJ2-5; 11 bases map to TRBD2. V dropped 1 base and J dropped 1; count of bases not matched to a gene: 12. This CDR3 region has 19 residues. CDR1 is SGHRS, CDR2 YFSETQ, per germline. CDR3 in DNA: TGCGCCAGCAGCTTGCTCGCCATAGCGGGGGGGCCTGGCCAAGAGACCCAGTACTTC. Translating gives CASSLLAIAGGPGQETQYF.

This chain uses TRBV10-3 with TRBJ2-1; TRBD2 aligns across 15 bases. Trimming took 10 bases from V and 9 from J; bases not matched to a gene: 7. Per the germline V gene, CDR1 is ENHRY and CDR2 is SYGVKD. This CDR3 is built from 14 residues. The CDR3 here is CATRTSGGAGEQFF. In DNA form, the CDR3 reads TGTGCCACGAGGACTAGCGGGGGGGCGGGTGAGCAGTTCTTC.

The sample holds one count of this clone. CDR3 loop: CASSKADFYEQYF. CDR3 DNA sequence: TGTGCCAGTAGTAAGGCAGACTTTTACGAGCAGTACTTC. The V and J genes are TRBV19 and TRBJ2-7, with D uncertain. Germline values: CDR1 LNHDA, CDR2 SQIVND (reference sequence). V lost 4 bases and J 4 bases, leaving 11 bases between the germline ends. This CDR3 has 13 amino acids.

Details on this clone: Germline and junction disagree at one end, which may indicate a read error. V gene TRBV7-2 combines with J gene TRBJ1-6; D is possibly TRBD1 (6 bases). The CDR3 totals 18 residues. Germline V gene data show CDR1 as SGHTA and CDR2 as FQGNSA. This chain's CDR3 is CASSLVGGRGSNNSPLHF. The CDR3 DNA sequence: TGTGCCAGCAGCTTAGTAGGGGGTAGGGGCTCCAATAATTCACCCCTCCACTTT.

This clone was seen a single time. The chain recombines TRBV9 with TRBJ2-1; maybe TRBD2 (6 bases). Trimming shortened V by 0 bases and J by 4 bases, and 17 bases separated the two germline ends. The length of the CDR3 is 17 residues. CDR1 is SGDLS and CDR2 is YYNGEE in the germline V gene. The CDR3 protein is CASSVGPGLAAYNEQFF. The CDR3 DNA sequence: TGTGCCAGCAGCGTAGGACCAGGATTAGCGGCTTACAATGAGCAGTTCTTC.